The present T cell receptor beta chain was sequenced within a study of cytomegalovirus exposure and HLA in healthy donors. Study in general: A data release that came early held 80 million to 95 million unique TCRs from HLA-typed donors. Among the approximately 400 genotyped donors, approximately 80% were placed in the Caucasian-associated ancestry cluster. Study-wide findings and caveats: The study dropped some indistinguishable V segments, TRBV6-2 and TRBV6-3 among them.

Use of 60 Vbeta and 13 Jbeta primers characterized the PCR. TCRdb's table, derived via immunoSEQ multiplex PCR, lists solely in-frame clones and lacks some. The table includes 150,000 or so clones, approximately 80% detected once. On this clone: Its specificity is not known.

Germline-derived CDR1 and CDR2 are SGHNT and YENEEA. Trimming pared 5 bases from V and 16 bases from J, leaving 18 bases between. There are 12 residues in the CDR3. Sequencing input: PBMCs. V is TRBV11-3 and J is TRBJ2-1; tentative D call: TRBD2 (7 bases). The clonotype comes from a man in his fifties in good health and CMV-seronegative. CDR3 residues: CASSLVSGGQFF. CDR3 sequence (DNA): TGTGCCAGCAGCCTCGTGTCGGGGGGCCAATTCTTC.